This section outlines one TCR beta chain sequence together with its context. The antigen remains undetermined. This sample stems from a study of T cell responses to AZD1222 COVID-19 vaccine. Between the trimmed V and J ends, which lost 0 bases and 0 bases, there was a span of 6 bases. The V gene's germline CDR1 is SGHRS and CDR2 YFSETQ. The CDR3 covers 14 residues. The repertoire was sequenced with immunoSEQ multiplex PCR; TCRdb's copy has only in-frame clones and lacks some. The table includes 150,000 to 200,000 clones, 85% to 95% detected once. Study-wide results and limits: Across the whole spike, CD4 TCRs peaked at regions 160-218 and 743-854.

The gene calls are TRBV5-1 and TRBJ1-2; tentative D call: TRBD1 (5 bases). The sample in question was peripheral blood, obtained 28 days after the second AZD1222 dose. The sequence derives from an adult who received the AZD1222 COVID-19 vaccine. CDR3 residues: CASSLDRPNYGYTF. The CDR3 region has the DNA TGCGCCAGCAGCTTGGACAGGCCTAACTATGGCTACACCTTC.